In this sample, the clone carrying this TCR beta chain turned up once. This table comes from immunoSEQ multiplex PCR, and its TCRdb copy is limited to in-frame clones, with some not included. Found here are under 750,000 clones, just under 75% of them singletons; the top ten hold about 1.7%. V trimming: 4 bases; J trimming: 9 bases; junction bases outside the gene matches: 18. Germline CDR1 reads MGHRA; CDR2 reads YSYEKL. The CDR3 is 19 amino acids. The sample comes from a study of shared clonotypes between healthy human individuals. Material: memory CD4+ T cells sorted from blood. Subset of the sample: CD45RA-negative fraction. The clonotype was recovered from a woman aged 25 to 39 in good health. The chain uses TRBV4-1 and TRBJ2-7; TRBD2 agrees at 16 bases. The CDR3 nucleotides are TGCGCCAGCAGCCTTTCGCTCCTGGGACTAGCGGGAGGGTATCAGGGGCAGTACTTC. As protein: CASSLSLLGLAGGYQGQYF.